The 30 T cell receptor beta chains in this list originate from one sample, sequenced in a study of blood T cell repertoires in COVID-19. Clones were sequenced by immunoSEQ multiplex PCR, and TCRdb holds only the in-frame ones, with some missing. The sample shows 200,000 to 250,000 clones, about four fifths of them seen only once. The sample consisted of PBMCs or T cells enriched from blood (not recorded which). Receptors were obtained from a woman in her 40s with acute COVID-19.

The rearrangement uses TRBV6-5 and TRBJ1-2; D is unclear. CDR3 length equals 15 residues. V was shortened by 5 bases and J by 2 bases, with 15 bases between the two germline ends. The germline CDR1 and CDR2 sequences are MNHEY and SVGAGI. CDR3 in DNA: TGTGCCAGCAGTCCTAACGGACGGGAGAACTATGGCTACACCTTC. Amino acids: CASSPNGRENYGYTF.

The genes are TRBV7-9 and TRBJ2-3; 10 positions agree with TRBD2. V was pared by 4 bases and J by 4 bases, with 8 bases of the junction left unmatched. The germline gives CDR1 SEHNR, CDR2 FQNEAQ (reference sequence). The CDR3 spans 16 residues. CDR3: CASSSGLASPSDTQYF. Written as DNA, the CDR3 is TGTGCCAGCAGCTCGGGACTAGCGAGCCCCTCAGATACGCAGTATTTT.

This clone was seen just once. The chain joins TRBV5-5 to TRBJ2-5, with a weak D call TRBD2 (5 bases). V shed 2 bases and J shed 1 base, with 9 bases lying between them. CDR3 size: 14 residues. Germline-derived CDR1 and CDR2 are SGHKS and YYEKEE (reference sequence). This CDR3 is CASSLSGSQETQYF. For the CDR3, the DNA is TGTGCCAGCAGCTTATCGGGGAGCCAAGAGACCCAGTACTTC.

To note about this clone: A read error may account for a junction end that differs from germline. The chain joins TRBV4-1 to TRBJ2-3; 7 nucleotides agree with TRBD1. Germline CDR1 reads MGHRA; CDR2 reads YSYEKL. The CDR3 is 13 amino acids. Written as DNA, the CDR3 is TGCGCCAGCAGCCAAGCCGACAGGGAAACTGTCCATTTT. Translating it yields CASSQADRETVHF.

The chain employs TRBV5-1 and TRBJ1-3, with a weak D call TRBD1 (6 bases). V lost 8 bases to trimming and J lost 0 bases, with 12 bases between them. Looked up from germline, CDR1 is SGHRS and CDR2 is YFSETQ. The CDR3 extends over 14 amino acids. CDR3 sequence reads: CASQDRSSGNTIYF. CDR3 nucleotide sequence: TGCGCCAGTCAAGACAGGAGCTCTGGAAACACCATATATTTT.

The rearrangement joins TRBV4-1 to TRBJ1-4; the D gene is possibly TRBD1 (6 bases). The V end was cut by 4 bases, the J end by 7 bases, with 16 bases between. CDR3 length equals 15 residues. Germline V gene sequence: CDR1 MGHRA, CDR2 YSYEKL. The CDR3: CASSPRGGGTEKLFF. In DNA, the CDR3 is TGCGCCAGCAGCCCTCGGGGAGGGGGGACTGAAAAACTGTTTTTT.

The rearrangement uses TRBV5-4 and TRBJ2-5; D may be TRBD1 (5 bases). This CDR3 is 15 amino acids long. The V and J ends lost 4 bases and 2 bases respectively, with 15 bases between them. Germline CDR1 reads SGHNT; CDR2 reads YYREEE (reference sequence). The chain's CDR3 is CASSQSQGRQETQYF. The DNA for the CDR3 is TGTGCCAGCAGCCAATCTCAGGGCCGTCAAGAGACCCAGTACTTC.

Only one count was recorded for this clone. The genes are TRBV7-8 and TRBJ2-3, with D perhaps matching TRBD2 (6 bases). From germline, CDR1 is SGHVS and CDR2 FQNEAQ. Trimming stripped 4 bases from V and 9 bases from J, with 23 bases between. This CDR3 region has 16 residues. CDR3 sequence: CASSSGGGRASQTQYF. CDR3 sequence (DNA): TGTGCCAGCAGCTCCGGCGGAGGGCGGGCCTCGCAGACGCAGTATTTT. Full variable domain (rest looked up from reference TRBV7-8 and TRBJ2-3): GAGVSQSPRYKVAKRGQDVALRCDPISGHVSLFWYQQALGQGPEFLTYFQNEAQLDKSGLPSDRFFAERPEGSVSTLKIQRTQQEDSAVYLCASSSGGGRASQTQYFGPGTRLTVL.

J is TRBJ2-7 and V is TRBV7-6; tentatively, D is TRBD1 (5 bases). Germline CDR1 and CDR2: SGHVS and FNYEAQ. The V and J ends lost 4 bases and 2 bases respectively, with 12 bases between them. The CDR3 covers 14 residues. CDR3 region: CASSSMDTAYEQYF. In DNA form, the CDR3 reads TGTGCCAGCAGCTCGATGGACACAGCCTACGAGCAGTACTTC.

The chain recombines TRBV5-4 with TRBJ1-1, with 7 bases lining up with TRBD1. This CDR3 comprises 14 residues. Germline trimming cut 4 bases from V and 0 bases from J; bases unmatched to any gene: 3. Germline CDR1 SGHNT, CDR2 YYREEE (reference sequence). The CDR3 loop is CASSRGQLNTEAFF. CDR3 nucleotide sequence: TGTGCCAGCAGCCGGGGACAGTTGAACACTGAAGCTTTCTTT.

The rearrangement uses TRBV15 and TRBJ2-5, with D maybe TRBD1 (5 bases). V was clipped by 0 bases and J by 4 bases, with 15 bases between them. The CDR3 length is 16 residues. Per germline, CDR1 LNHNV and CDR2 YYDKDF (reference sequence). CDR3 sequence reads: CATSRDGAWGRETQYF. The CDR3 DNA reads as TGTGCCACCAGCAGAGATGGGGCCTGGGGTAGAGAGACCCAGTACTTC.

This clone has just a few counts. V gene TRBV10-1 combines with J gene TRBJ2-2; D possibly corresponds to TRBD1 (5 bases). Germline V CDR1 and CDR2: WNHNN, SYGVQD (reference sequence). The CDR3 covers 14 residues. V was shortened by 6 bases and J by 2 bases, with 10 bases between the two germline ends. The CDR3 loop is CASRARDNTGELFF. CDR3 sequence (DNA): TGCGCCAGCAGAGCCAGGGATAACACCGGGGAGCTGTTTTTT.

This sequence joins TRBV29-1 and TRBJ2-5, with 7 positions matching TRBD2. Per germline, CDR1 SQVTM and CDR2 ANQGSEA. Losses at the gene ends were 3 bases for V and 3 bases for J; bases not matched to a gene: 7. The CDR3 is 14 amino acids. CDR3 amino acids: CSVDGGGIKETQYF. The CDR3 DNA sequence: TGCAGCGTTGATGGGGGGGGGATTAAAGAGACCCAGTACTTC.

In this sample, this clone turned up a few times. The J gene is TRBJ2-2, the V gene TRBV15; the D gene is possibly TRBD2 (5 bases). The V and J ends lost 0 bases and 7 bases respectively, with 12 bases between them. From germline, CDR1 is LNHNV and CDR2 YYDKDF (reference sequence). This CDR3 region has 15 residues. CDR3 coding DNA: TGTGCCACCAGCAGAGATGCTAGCTCGGACGGGGAGCTGTTTTTT. It encodes CATSRDASSDGELFF.

This chain uses TRBV7-2 with TRBJ2-2; D is possibly TRBD2 (5 bases). The V gene lost 1 base and the J gene lost 2 bases, with 14 bases spanning the gap. This CDR3 region has 17 residues. CDR1 is SGHTA and CDR2 is FQGNSA in the germline V gene. CDR3 in DNA: TGTGCCAGCAGCTTAGGGAATCTAGCTTCTAACACCGGGGAGCTGTTTTTT. This encodes CASSLGNLASNTGELFF.

The chain employs TRBV30 and TRBJ1-6, with TRBD1 identical over 11 bases. V shed 3 bases and J 10 bases; nucleotides not matched to a gene: 5. Germline assignment: CDR1 GTSNPN and CDR2 SVGIG (reference sequence). The CDR3 is 14 amino acids. The CDR3 coding sequence is TGTGCCTGGAGGGCCGGGACAGGGGGATCACCCCTCCACTTT. Translated: CAWRAGTGGSPLHF.

This chain connects TRBV7-2 to TRBJ2-2; 11 bases fit TRBD2. The CDR3 is made up of 15 amino acids. V was clipped by 3 bases and J by 5 bases; unmatched bases: 2. The germline V gene encodes CDR1 SGHTA and CDR2 FQGNSA. CDR3 in DNA: TGTGCCAGCAGCTTTAGACTAGCGGGAACCGGGGAGCTGTTTTTT. The encoded protein is CASSFRLAGTGELFF.

The chain uses TRBV5-5 and TRBJ1-4; 7 bases line up with TRBD1. The trim removed 4 bases at V and 3 bases at J, leaving 9 bases unmatched. CDR3 size: 16 residues. Per germline, CDR1 SGHKS and CDR2 YYEKEE (reference sequence). Written as DNA, the CDR3 is TGTGCCAGCAGCCATCAGGGGGTGGCAGCTAATGAAAAACTGTTTTTT. Translating it yields CASSHQGVAANEKLFF.

The chain recombines TRBV28 with TRBJ1-2; TRBD1 aligns across 8 bases. The CDR3 spans 13 residues. Unmatched junction bases numbered 4, after V lost 5 bases and J lost 5 bases. CDR1 is MDHEN, CDR2 SYDVKM, per germline. The CDR3, as DNA: TGTGCCAGCAGTCCCCGGACAGGGTATGGCTACACCTTC. This sequence encodes CASSPRTGYGYTF.

V is TRBV6-6 and J is TRBJ1-1; D possibly corresponds to TRBD1 (5 bases). The germline gives CDR1 MNHNY, CDR2 SVGAGI (reference sequence). The CDR3 is 14 amino acids. The V end lost 7 bases, the J end lost 4 bases, and 16 bases lay between the germline ends. The CDR3 DNA sequence: TGTGCCAGCACCCGCTCTAGACAGTTCACTGAAGCTTTCTTT. This encodes CASTRSRQFTEAFF.

In the case of this clone: One end of the junction varies from germline; a read error may be responsible. The rearrangement joins TRBV7-9 to TRBJ2-1, with TRBD2 identical over 12 bases. Germline V CDR1 and CDR2: SEHNR, FQNEAQ (reference sequence). This CDR3 comprises 16 residues. In DNA form, the CDR3 reads TGTGCCAGCAGCCTAGCGGGAGGGCGATCCTACAATGAGCAGTTCTTC. Amino acids: CASSLAGGRSYNEQFF.

The chain combines TRBV24-1 with TRBJ2-5; D perhaps matches TRBD1 (6 bases). Trimming removed 0 bases from V and 5 bases from J, with 18 bases in between. Germline V lookup: CDR1 KGHDR, CDR2 SFDVKD. This CDR3 spans 17 amino acids. The CDR3 spells CATSDLGNQGGMETQYF. Written as DNA, the CDR3 is TGTGCCACCAGTGATTTGGGGAACCAAGGGGGAATGGAGACCCAGTACTTC.

The genes are TRBV9 and TRBJ1-6; D is possibly TRBD1 (6 bases). Germline V gene sequence: CDR1 SGDLS, CDR2 YYNGEE. CDR3 length: 14 residues. Trimming took off 4 bases at V and 10 bases at J, with 15 bases between the two ends. CDR3 loop: CASSPRTEKSPLHF. CDR3 sequence (DNA): TGTGCCAGCAGCCCACGGACAGAGAAATCACCCCTCCACTTT.

J is TRBJ1-1 and V is TRBV28; a weak D match, TRBD1 (6 bases). There are 15 residues in the CDR3. The ends were cut back, 5 bases at V and 6 bases at J, with 19 bases in the middle. Germline V lookup: CDR1 MDHEN, CDR2 SYDVKM. CDR3 amino acids: CASSTTTGLISEAFF. In DNA form, the CDR3 reads TGTGCCAGCAGTACGACTACAGGGCTAATCTCTGAAGCTTTCTTT. Filled out from reference TRBV28 and TRBJ1-1, the complete variable domain reads DVKVTQSSRYLVKRTGEKVFLECVQDMDHENMFWYRQDPGLGLRLIYFSYDVKMKEKGDIPEGYSVSREKKERFSLILESASTNQTSMYLCASSTTTGLISEAFFGQGTRLTVV.

The V and J genes are TRBV28 and TRBJ2-3; TRBD1 agrees at 7 bases. This CDR3 has 14 amino acids. The junction had 6 bases not matched to a gene; V was cut back by 5 bases and J by 4 bases. CDR1 and CDR2 (germline): MDHEN, SYDVKM. The chain's CDR3 is CASSPTGKADTQYF. CDR3 in DNA: TGTGCCAGCAGTCCGACAGGGAAGGCAGATACGCAGTATTTT.

The chain couples TRBV6-1 to TRBJ2-7; 7 nucleotides line up with TRBD2. This CDR3 has 15 residues. After removal of 1 base from V and 0 bases from J, the junction contained 3 bases not matched to a gene. Germline lookup yields CDR1 MNHNS and CDR2 SASEGT. CDR3 nucleotides: TGTGCCAGCAGTGAAGTCTGGGGGGGCTCCTACGAGCAGTACTTC. This sequence encodes CASSEVWGGSYEQYF.

This clone was observed a few times. The chain is built from TRBV30 and TRBJ2-4; 10 bases are shared with TRBD2. V dropped 1 base and J dropped 9; count of bases not matched to a gene: 3. The CDR3 is made up of 13 amino acids. CDR1 and CDR2 from the germline V gene are GTSNPN and SVGIG (reference sequence). CDR3 sequence reads: CAWSGASGSIQYF. The CDR3 DNA reads as TGTGCCTGGAGTGGCGCTAGCGGGAGCATTCAGTACTTC.

This clone has ten or more counts. Other nucleotide sequences from this sample produce the same CDR3. The J gene is TRBJ1-3, the V gene TRBV30; 8 nucleotides match TRBD1. The CDR3 is made up of 13 amino acids. In germline, CDR1 is GTSNPN, CDR2 SVGIG (reference sequence). V trimming: 8 bases; J trimming: 3 bases; junction bases outside the gene matches: 6. The DNA for the CDR3 is TGTGCCAGTCAGGGGGCAAATGGAAACACCATATATTTT. As protein: CASQGANGNTIYF.

The chain carries TRBV5-1 and TRBJ2-1, with 9 positions matching TRBD2. Trimming at V came to 5 bases and at J to 5 bases, leaving 8 bases not matched to a gene. The germline V gene encodes CDR1 SGHRS and CDR2 YFSETQ. The length of the CDR3 is 15 residues. This CDR3 is CASRISGGPNNEQFF. CDR3 nucleotides: TGCGCCAGCAGAATTAGCGGGGGCCCAAACAATGAGCAGTTCTTC.

The chain carries TRBV28 and TRBJ2-7, with unresolved D. CDR1 is MDHEN, CDR2 SYDVKM, per germline. The CDR3 totals 11 residues. Trimming removed 6 bases from V and 3 bases from J, with 6 bases in between. CDR3 amino acids: CASRSDYEQYF. The CDR3 region has the DNA TGTGCCAGCAGATCAGACTACGAGCAGTACTTC.